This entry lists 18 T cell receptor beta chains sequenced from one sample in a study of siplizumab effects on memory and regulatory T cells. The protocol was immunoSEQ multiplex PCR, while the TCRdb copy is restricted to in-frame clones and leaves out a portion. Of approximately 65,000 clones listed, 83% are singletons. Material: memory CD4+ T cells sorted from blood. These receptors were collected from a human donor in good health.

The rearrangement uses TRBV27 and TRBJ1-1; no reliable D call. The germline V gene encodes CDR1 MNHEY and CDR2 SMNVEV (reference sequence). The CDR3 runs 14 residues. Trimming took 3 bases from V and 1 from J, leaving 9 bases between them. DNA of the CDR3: TGTGCCAGCAGTTTTCGGACTAAGAACACTGAAGCTTTCTTT. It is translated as CASSFRTKNTEAFF.

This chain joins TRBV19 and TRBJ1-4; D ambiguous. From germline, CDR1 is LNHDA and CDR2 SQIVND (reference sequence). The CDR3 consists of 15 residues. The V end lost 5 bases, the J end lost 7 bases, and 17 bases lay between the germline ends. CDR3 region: CASSLGPIGPEKLFF. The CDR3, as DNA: TGTGCCAGTAGTCTTGGCCCGATCGGCCCTGAAAAACTGTTTTTT.

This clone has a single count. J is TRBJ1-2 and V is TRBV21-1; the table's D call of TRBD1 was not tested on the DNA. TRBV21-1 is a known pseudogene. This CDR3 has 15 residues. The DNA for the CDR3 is TGTGCCAGCAGCAAAGTAACCGACAGTGTCAATGGCTACACCTTC. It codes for CASSKVTDSVNGYTF.

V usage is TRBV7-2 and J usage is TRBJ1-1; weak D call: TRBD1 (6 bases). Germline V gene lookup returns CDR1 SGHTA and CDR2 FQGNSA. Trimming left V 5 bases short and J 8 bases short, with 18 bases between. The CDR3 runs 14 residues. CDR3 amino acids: CASSLEGRQGEAFF. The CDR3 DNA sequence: TGTGCCAGCAGCCTAGAAGGGCGGCAGGGGGAAGCTTTCTTT.

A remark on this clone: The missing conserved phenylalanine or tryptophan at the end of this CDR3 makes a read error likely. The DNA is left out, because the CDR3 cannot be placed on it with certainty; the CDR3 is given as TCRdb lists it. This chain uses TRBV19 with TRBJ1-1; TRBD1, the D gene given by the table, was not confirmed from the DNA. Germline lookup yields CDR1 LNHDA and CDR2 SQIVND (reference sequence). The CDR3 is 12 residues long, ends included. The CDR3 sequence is CASSIRQGPPII.

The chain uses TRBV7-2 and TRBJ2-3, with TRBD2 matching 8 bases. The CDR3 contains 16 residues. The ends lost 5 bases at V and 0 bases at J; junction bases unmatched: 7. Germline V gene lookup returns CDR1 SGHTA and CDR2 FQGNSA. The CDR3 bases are TGTGCCAGCAGCCCCCATAGCGGGGAGAGCACAGATACGCAGTATTTT. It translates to CASSPHSGESTDTQYF.

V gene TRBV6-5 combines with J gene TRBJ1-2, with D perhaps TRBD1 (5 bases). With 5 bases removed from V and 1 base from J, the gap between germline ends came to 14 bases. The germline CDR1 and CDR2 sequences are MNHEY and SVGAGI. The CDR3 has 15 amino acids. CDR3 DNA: TGTGCCAGCAGTAATCAGGGCGGGTTTAACTATGGCTACACCTTC. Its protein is CASSNQGGFNYGYTF.

In DNA form, the CDR3 reads TGCGCCAGCAGCTTCACAGGGGGCGGAGGTGGTGGCTACACCTTC. It encodes CASSFTGGGGGGYTF. This chain connects TRBV5-1 to TRBJ1-2; TRBD1 matches 9 bases. CDR3 length equals 15 residues. After removal of 2 bases from V and 7 bases from J, the junction contained 9 bases not matched to a gene. Germline CDR1 is SGHRS and CDR2 is YFSETQ.

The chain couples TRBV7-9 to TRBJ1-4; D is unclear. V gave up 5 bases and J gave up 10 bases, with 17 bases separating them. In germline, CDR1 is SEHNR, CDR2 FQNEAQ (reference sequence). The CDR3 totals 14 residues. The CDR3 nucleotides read TGTGCCAGCAGCCGGACCGCCGGAGGCGGAAAACTGTTTTTT. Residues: CASSRTAGGGKLFF. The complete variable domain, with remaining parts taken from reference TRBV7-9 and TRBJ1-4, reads DTGVSQNPRHKITKRGQNVTFRCDPISEHNRLYWYRQTLGQGPEFLTYFQNEAQLEKSRLLSDRFSAERPKGSFSTLEIQRTEQGDSAMYLCASSRTAGGGKLFFGSGTQLSVL.

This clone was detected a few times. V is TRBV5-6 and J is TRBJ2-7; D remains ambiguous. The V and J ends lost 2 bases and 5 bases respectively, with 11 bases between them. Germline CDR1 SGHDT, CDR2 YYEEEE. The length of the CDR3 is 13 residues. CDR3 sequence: CASSLTSLDEQYF. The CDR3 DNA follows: TGTGCCAGCAGCTTAACATCCCTAGACGAGCAGTACTTC. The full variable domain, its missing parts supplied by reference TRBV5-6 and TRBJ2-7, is DAGVTQSPTHLIKTRGQQVTLRCSPKSGHDTVSWYQQALGQGPQFIFQYYEEEERQRGNFPDRFSGHQFPNYSSELNVNALLLGDSALYLCASSLTSLDEQYFGPGTRLTVT.

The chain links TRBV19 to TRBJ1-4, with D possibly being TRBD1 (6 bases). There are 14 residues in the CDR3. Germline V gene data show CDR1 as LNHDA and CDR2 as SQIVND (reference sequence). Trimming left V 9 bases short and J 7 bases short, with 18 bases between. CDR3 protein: CASAPRQVFEKLFF. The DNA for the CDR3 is TGTGCCAGCGCCCCAAGACAGGTTTTTGAAAAACTGTTTTTT.

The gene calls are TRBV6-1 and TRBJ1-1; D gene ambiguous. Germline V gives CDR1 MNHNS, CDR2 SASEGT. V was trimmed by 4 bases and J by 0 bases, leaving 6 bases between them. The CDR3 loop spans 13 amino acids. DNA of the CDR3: TGTGCCAGCAGTGTCACAGTGAACACTGAAGCTTTCTTT. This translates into CASSVTVNTEAFF.

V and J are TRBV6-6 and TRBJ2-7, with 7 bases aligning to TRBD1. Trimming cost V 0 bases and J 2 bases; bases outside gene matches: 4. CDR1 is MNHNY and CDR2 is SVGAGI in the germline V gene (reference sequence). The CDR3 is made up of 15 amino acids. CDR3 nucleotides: TGTGCCAGCAGTTACTCTACGGGACAGCCCTACGAGCAGTACTTC. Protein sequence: CASSYSTGQPYEQYF.

CDR3 region: CASSPTGSANSPLHF. For the CDR3, the DNA is TGCGCCAGCAGCCCGACAGGGTCTGCTAATTCACCCCTCCACTTT. The chain employs TRBV5-1 and TRBJ1-6; 7 positions match TRBD1. The junction had 7 bases not matched to a gene; V was cut back by 4 bases and J by 6 bases. CDR1 is SGHRS and CDR2 is YFSETQ in the germline V gene. This CDR3 comprises 15 residues.

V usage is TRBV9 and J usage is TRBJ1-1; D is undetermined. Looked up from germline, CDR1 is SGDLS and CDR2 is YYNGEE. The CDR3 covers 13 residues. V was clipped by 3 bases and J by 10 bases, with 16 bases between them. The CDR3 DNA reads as TGTGCCAGCAGCGAGAACGGGGAGTTCGGAGCTTTCTTT. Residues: CASSENGEFGAFF.

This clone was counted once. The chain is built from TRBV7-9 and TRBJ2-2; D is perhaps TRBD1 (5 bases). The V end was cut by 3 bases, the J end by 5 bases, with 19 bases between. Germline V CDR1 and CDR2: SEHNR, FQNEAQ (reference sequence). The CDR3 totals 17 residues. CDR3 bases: TGTGCCAGCAGCTTTTCCCGAGGACAAAAGGGGACCGGGGAGCTGTTTTTT. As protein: CASSFSRGQKGTGELFF.

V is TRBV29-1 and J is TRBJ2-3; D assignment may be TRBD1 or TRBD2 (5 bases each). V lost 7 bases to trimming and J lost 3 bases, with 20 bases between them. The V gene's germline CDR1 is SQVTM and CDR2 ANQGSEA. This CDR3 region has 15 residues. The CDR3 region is CSGKIGTLGTDTQYF. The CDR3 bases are TGCAGCGGGAAAATAGGGACCCTGGGGACAGATACGCAGTATTTT.

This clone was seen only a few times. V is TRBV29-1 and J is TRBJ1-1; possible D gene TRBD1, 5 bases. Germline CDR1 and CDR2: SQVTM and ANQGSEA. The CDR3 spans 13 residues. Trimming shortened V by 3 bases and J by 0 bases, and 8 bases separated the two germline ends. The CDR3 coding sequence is TGCAGCGTTGAGGGGGAGATGAACACTGAAGCTTTCTTT. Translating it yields CSVEGEMNTEAFF.